The 4 T cell receptor beta chains in this list originate from one sample, sequenced in a study of T-cell reconstitution after alpha-beta-depleted transplantation in children. The library targeted TCRbeta and was prepared with unique molecular identifiers. TCRdb itself ran the PCR reads through MiXCR, one entry per CDR3 protein. This repertoire shows just over 950,000 distinct CDR3 sequences, under 30% found once; its top ten account for over 25%. The source was PBMCs, mostly from graft donor cells, collected 360 days after TCRalphabeta/CD19-depleted stem cell transplant. These TCRs come from a boy under two years old who had a stem cell transplant for SCID, so the T cells may come from the graft donor.

This clonotype was found a few times. The chain carries TRBV5-1 and TRBJ1-1; D not resolved. CDR3 length: 14 amino acids. The V end was cut by 2 bases, the J end by 0 bases, with 8 bases between. Germline V gene sequence: CDR1 SGHRS, CDR2 YFSETQ. This CDR3 is CASSLHVMNTEAFF. The CDR3 DNA follows: TGCGCCAGCAGCTTACACGTAATGAACACTGAAGCTTTCTTT. Full variable domain (missing parts from reference TRBV5-1 and TRBJ1-1): KAGVTQTPRYLIKTRGQQVTLSCSPISGHRSVSWYQQTPGQGLQFLFEYFSETQRNKGNFPGRFSGRQFSNSRSEMNVSTLELGDSALYLCASSLHVMNTEAFFGQGTRLTVV.

The J gene is TRBJ2-7, the V gene TRBV20-1; no clear D. The CDR3 has 13 residues. V was clipped by 3 bases and J by 0 bases, with 9 bases between them. CDR1 is DFQATT, CDR2 SNEGSKA, per germline (reference sequence). The CDR3 nucleotides read TGCAGTGCTAGGGGCCCCAGCTCCTACGAGCAGTACTTC. Amino acids: CSARGPSSYEQYF.

This chain uses TRBV5-1 with TRBJ1-1; D uncertain. This CDR3 has 15 amino acids. CDR1 and CDR2 (germline): SGHRS, YFSETQ. The V and J ends lost 0 bases and 5 bases respectively, with 14 bases between them. The CDR3 spells CASSLESSPGTEAFF. The DNA for the CDR3 is TGCGCCAGCAGCTTGGAATCGTCGCCGGGGACTGAAGCTTTCTTT. Together with reference TRBV5-1 and TRBJ1-1, the CDR3 gives the full variable domain: KAGVTQTPRYLIKTRGQQVTLSCSPISGHRSVSWYQQTPGQGLQFLFEYFSETQRNKGNFPGRFSGRQFSNSRSEMNVSTLELGDSALYLCASSLESSPGTEAFFGQGTRLTVV.

There are a few counts of this clonotype. The V gene is TRBV4-3, the J gene TRBJ1-3; D not certain. Looked up from germline, CDR1 is LGHNA and CDR2 is YSLEER. The CDR3 has 13 amino acids. Trimming left V 2 bases short and J 8 bases short, with 10 bases between. The CDR3 loop reads CASSQRFGDTIYF. The CDR3 nucleotides read TGCGCCAGCAGCCAAAGGTTCGGGGACACCATATATTTT.